This T cell receptor (beta chain) appears in the sequencing data of a study of blood T cell repertoires in COVID-19. For the study at large: Some COVID-19 samples were acute and others convalescent; all came from the United States, Italy and Spain. Sample material is recorded as cDNA or gDNA derived from T cells, B-cell-depleted T cells, or PBMCs.

In the source study's methods: Amplification from reference gene primers served as the basis for estimated nucleated cell counts. The repertoire was sequenced with immunoSEQ multiplex PCR; TCRdb's copy has only in-frame clones and lacks some. Clonal size and the V and J genes are those of that table, whereas D and trimming came from the DNA. The profile shows hundreds of thousands of clones, approximately 86% of them singletons. CDR1 and CDR2 from the germline V gene are KGHSH and LQKENI. V gave up 6 bases and J gave up 0 bases, with 14 bases separating them. This CDR3 spans 15 amino acids. The sequencing input was peripheral blood. This receptor was obtained from a middle-aged man with acute or convalescent COVID-19. The chain is built from TRBV18 and TRBJ1-2; TRBD1 is a possible D gene (6 bases). The CDR3 reads CASSLGQSSNYGYTF. CDR3 nucleotides: TGTGCCAGCTCGCTAGGACAGTCCTCTAACTATGGCTACACCTTC.